Only a few counts were recorded for the clone carrying this T cell receptor beta chain. Its antigen is currently unknown. This entry belongs to a study of blood T cells in healthy people across ages. Study-level results: Possibly confounding the expanded clonotype changes was the fact that donor CMV status was unknown.

The use of a sample-barcoded 5' primer and a J-beta primer mix characterized a second PCR of roughly 7 to 11 cycles. Per sample, CDR3-containing paired-end reads numbered at least 2.5 million. TCRdb called the 5' RACE reads again in MiXCR, with one record for every CDR3 protein. The repertoire holds some 780,000 distinct CDR3 sequences, more than 50% seen once, with roughly 24% in the top ten. This CDR3 is 17 amino acids long. The germline CDR1 and CDR2 sequences are LGHNA and YNFKEQ. The V segment lost 6 bases and the J segment 0 bases; nucleotides outside the gene matches: 10. Every participating donor contributed 7.5 to 10 milliliters of peripheral blood through a draw.

Input material: blood. This sequence originates from a man aged 35 to 55 in good health. This chain joins TRBV4-2 and TRBJ2-3, with 9 bases aligning to TRBD1. The CDR3 loop reads CASSVGQGTTSTDTQYF. The CDR3 coding sequence is TGTGCCAGCAGTGTGGGACAGGGAACTACTAGCACAGATACGCAGTATTTT.